This record looks at one TCR beta chain sequence and its context. Which antigen it targets is not known. No base quality information exists; no much larger clone differs at one position. From the cysteine through the phenylalanine, the CDR3 covers 13 amino acids. Only CDR3 DNA is held: 39 bases, read in frame from base 1. The junction shows trimming of 5 bases on V and 8 bases on J, plus 12 bases between the germline ends. The CDR1 and CDR2 encoded by the germline V gene are SGHTA and FQGTGA. TCRbeta CDR3 regions were amplified from genomic DNA using the immunoSEQ Assay, a bias-controlled multiplex PCR. The paper's processing steps were these. The number of nucleated cells in each sample was estimated from the amplification of reference gene primers within the assay. To quantify the absolute abundance of each unique TCRbeta CDR3 rearrangement, sequence reads were collapsed and filtered. Productive Simpson clonality was computed per sample as the square root of Simpson's diversity index over productive rearrangements. TCRdb holds this immuneACCESS table with in-frame rearrangements only. Some clones are missing; in checked studies, unresolved V genes explain under half, and the rest has no known cause. V, J and clone size are taken as reported in that table, and D and trimming were inferred from the DNA itself. For this sample there are some 200,000 clones; 80% to 90% appear just once. 3% to 3.5% of the sample is held by the ten biggest clonotypes.

The data derive from a study of blood T cell repertoires in COVID-19 (dated by TCRdb to the early 2020s). About the study as a whole: Recovered participants in ImmuneRACE Cohort 3 were defined as having two consecutive negative NP/OP PCR tests, clearance from a healthcare professional, or resolution of symptoms. Nearly every sample came with metadata listing a de-identified subject ID, COVID-19 status, age in years and sex. The dataset comprised deeply sampled blood TCRbeta repertoires from subjects exposed to, actively infected with, or recovered from COVID-19. Samples covering the acute and convalescent phases of COVID-19 were provided by collaborators in the United States, Italy and Spain. Samples came from the ongoing ImmuneRACE study (first 160 participants) plus 1,254 subjects from 6 global collaborators. The prospective study material was composed of cDNA or gDNA derived from T cells, B-cell-depleted T cells, or PBMCs. Where available, HLA class I and class II types were taken from metadata supplied by the sample provider and were not determined by assay-based typing. The repertoires were made available in a free public database intended to serve as a resource for research on the immune response to SARS-CoV-2. The study at large found these results: Clinical and demographic metadata were provided uncurated, with the amount varying by source and participant.

Enrolling through a virtual design, the prospective study's participants ranged in age from about 18 to 100 years and lived across roughly 24 United States geographic areas. Cohort assignment in the prospective study relied on participant-reported clinical history from a screening survey and a study questionnaire. Mobile phlebotomists in the prospective study collected whole blood, serum and a nasopharyngeal or oropharyngeal swab from every participant. Additional blood draws and questionnaires over a roughly two-month period could optionally be provided by prospective study participants. Blood samples from the prospective study were shipped frozen or at room temperature prior to DNA extraction.

The sequenced material came from PBMCs or T cells enriched from blood (not recorded which). Here the chain combines TRBV7-3 and TRBJ2-2, and perhaps TRBD2 as D gene, on 6 matching bases. The receptor comes from a woman between 45 and 60 years old in a cohort exposed to, infected with or recovered from COVID-19 (not recorded which). The CDR3 is CASSLVGGGELFF. The DNA is TGTGCCAGCAGCCTCGTTGGAGGGGGGGAGCTGTTTTTT.